This T cell receptor (beta chain) was sequenced for a study of T cell changes during pregnancy in multiple sclerosis. Here immunoSEQ multiplex PCR was the method, and the copy in TCRdb shows in-frame clones only, minus some. The table has 70,000 or so clones, about 93% seen once; the top ten hold 0.29%. This CDR3 has 13 residues. V gave up 3 bases and J gave up 8 bases; unmatched junction bases: 5. Germline CDR1 ENHRY, CDR2 SYGVKD. Material: CD4+ T cells from peripheral blood mononuclear cells, obtained after pregnancy. This TCR was recovered from a female donor with multiple sclerosis, enrolled in a pregnancy study. The J gene is TRBJ2-3, the V gene TRBV10-3; 7 bases line up with TRBD2. The CDR3: CAISDRDYLTQYF. As DNA, the CDR3 is TGTGCCATCAGTGATAGGGACTACCTTACGCAGTATTTT.